This T cell receptor beta chain was identified during a study of response to subunit inactivated influenza vaccine. Findings and limits, study-wide: Authors proposed each seasonal influenza vaccination draws in few new T cells.

Turning to this clonotype: Its matching antigen is unknown.

TCRdb passed the RT-PCR reads through MiXCR, listing each CDR3 protein once. The sample includes about 520,000 distinct CDR3 sequences, approximately 7.7% of them seen just once. Losses at the gene ends were 1 base for V and 8 bases for J; bases not matched to a gene: 6. The CDR3 sequence is 15 residues long. Germline V lookup: CDR1 SGHRS, CDR2 YFSETQ. The receptor comes from a man between 50 and 75 years old who received an inactivated influenza vaccine. The chain employs TRBV5-1 and TRBJ2-1; 10 nucleotides line up with TRBD1. Sequenced here: PBMCs from blood, sampled less than 25 months after vaccination. CDR3: CASSLTGQGSHEQFF. CDR3 nucleotide sequence: TGCGCCAGCAGCTTGACGGGACAGGGGTCCCATGAGCAGTTCTTC.